This T cell receptor (beta chain) derives from a study of T cell responses to AZD1222 COVID-19 vaccine. Study-wide results and limits: Breadth and depth of Spike-specific TCRs rose after two AZD1222 doses.

The protocol was immunoSEQ multiplex PCR, while the TCRdb copy is restricted to in-frame clones and leaves out a portion. The sample consists of some 87,000 clones, approximately 92% of them appearing once. The CDR3 totals 16 residues. CDR1 SGHNT and CDR2 YYREEE come from the germline V gene (reference sequence). V dropped 4 bases and J dropped 6; count of bases not matched to a gene: 11. With respect to this clone: As yet, its antigen is unknown.

The sample here was peripheral blood, taken on day 0 of AZD1222 vaccination. This receptor was identified in an adult in good health. The chain is built from TRBV5-4 and TRBJ2-3; 10 bases line up with TRBD2. CDR3 amino acids: CASSARTSGLGDTQYF. The CDR3 DNA follows: TGTGCCAGCAGCGCCCGGACTAGCGGCCTCGGGGATACGCAGTATTTT.